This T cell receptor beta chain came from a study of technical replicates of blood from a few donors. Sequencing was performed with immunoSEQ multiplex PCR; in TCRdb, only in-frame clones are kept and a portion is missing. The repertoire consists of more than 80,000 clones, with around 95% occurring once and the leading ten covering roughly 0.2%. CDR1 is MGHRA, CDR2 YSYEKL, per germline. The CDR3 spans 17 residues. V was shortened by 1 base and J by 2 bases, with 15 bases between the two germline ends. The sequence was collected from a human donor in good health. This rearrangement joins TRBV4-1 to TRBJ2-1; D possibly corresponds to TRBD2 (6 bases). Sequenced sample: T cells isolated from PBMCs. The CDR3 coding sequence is TGCGCCAGCAGCCAAGTGGGCGGGGACTCGACCTACAATGAGCAGTTCTTC. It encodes CASSQVGGDSTYNEQFF.